This passage covers 23 T cell receptor beta chains from one sample sequenced in a study of cytomegalovirus exposure and HLA in healthy donors. Amplification used 60 Vbeta primers and 13 Jbeta primers. TCRdb's copy holds only in-frame clones and misses some; the assay was immunoSEQ multiplex PCR. Here the sample spans about 130,000 clones, 83% being singletons. Sequencing used PBMCs. All receptors come from a girl between 2 and 10 years old in good health and CMV-seronegative.

The chain combines TRBV21-1 with TRBJ1-5; the table's D call TRBD1 went unverified against the DNA. TRBV21-1 is listed as a pseudogene. This CDR3 is 15 amino acids long. The CDR3 loop is CASSNDSYSNQPQHF. CDR3 bases: TGTGCCAGCAGCAATGACAGTTATAGCAATCAGCCCCAGCATTTT.

The V gene is TRBV28, the J gene TRBJ2-5; 8 bases map to TRBD1. Gene TRBJ2-7 matches the end of the DNA better, so the J call may be wrong. The CDR3 extends over 14 amino acids. From germline, CDR1 is MDHEN and CDR2 SYDVKM. As DNA, the CDR3 is TGTGCCAGCAGTTTGGGGACAGGTGGGTACGAGCAGTACTTC. Protein product: CASSLGTGGYEQYF.

This chain uses TRBV2 with TRBJ2-3, with unresolved D. CDR3 size: 15 residues. Germline loops: CDR1 SNHLY, CDR2 FYNNEI. V lost 4 bases and J 3 bases, leaving 14 bases between the germline ends. The CDR3 is CASSGSRIGTDTQYF. DNA of the CDR3: TGTGCCAGCAGTGGGAGTAGGATCGGAACAGATACGCAGTATTTT.

This clone showed up just once. The genes are TRBV29-1 and TRBJ1-3; D is perhaps TRBD1 (6 bases). CDR1 is SQVTM and CDR2 is ANQGSEA in the germline V gene. Trimming stripped 6 bases from V and 8 bases from J, with 17 bases between. CDR3 size: 13 residues. The DNA of the CDR3 is TGCAGCGTCCGGACAGATTCTCGGGACACCATATATTTT. Translating gives CSVRTDSRDTIYF.

Concerning this clone itself: A read error may produce the germline difference seen at one junction end. The rearrangement links TRBV27 to TRBJ1-5; D not certain. Germline-derived CDR1 and CDR2 are MNHEY and SMNVEV (reference sequence). CDR3 length: 13 amino acids. The CDR3 spells CASSLSGSQPQHF. The CDR3 nucleotides are TGTGCCAGCAGTCTATCCGGGAGTCAGCCCCAGCATTTT.

This clone has a single count. V usage is TRBV4-3 and J usage is TRBJ2-1, with 11 bases lining up with TRBD2. With 0 bases clipped from V and 0 bases from J, the junction kept 7 bases outside the gene matches. Germline CDR1 reads LGHNA; CDR2 reads YSLEER. The CDR3 loop spans 19 amino acids. The CDR3 DNA reads TGCGCCAGCAGCCAAGATAGCGGGGGGGCCATGGGCTCCTACAATGAGCAGTTCTTC. Its protein product is CASSQDSGGAMGSYNEQFF.

The chain has TRBV7-9 and TRBJ2-1; the match to TRBD2 covers 15 bases. There are 15 residues in the CDR3. V was clipped by 5 bases and J by 9 bases; unmatched bases: 5. Per the germline V gene, CDR1 is SEHNR and CDR2 is FQNEAQ (reference sequence). The CDR3 protein is CASSLGLAGGIEQFF. DNA for the CDR3: TGTGCCAGCAGCCTAGGACTAGCGGGGGGGATTGAGCAGTTCTTC. Full variable domain (missing parts from reference TRBV7-9 and TRBJ2-1): DTGVSQNPRHKITKRGQNVTFRCDPISEHNRLYWYRQTLGQGPEFLTYFQNEAQLEKSRLLSDRFSAERPKGSFSTLEIQRTEQGDSAMYLCASSLGLAGGIEQFFGPGTRLTVL.

The gene calls are TRBV7-9 and TRBJ2-5; 8 bases are a match to TRBD2. Per germline, CDR1 SEHNR and CDR2 FQNEAQ (reference sequence). V lost 5 bases and J lost 0; bases outside the gene matches: 8. The CDR3 contains 16 residues. The CDR3, as DNA: TGTGCCAGCAGCCGACTTAGCGGGGCGAACCAAGAGACCCAGTACTTC. Translation gives CASSRLSGANQETQYF.

This clone was picked up one time. The chain links TRBV18 to TRBJ2-3, with a tentative D call TRBD1 (5 bases). CDR3 length equals 16 residues. From germline, CDR1 is KGHSH and CDR2 LQKENI. V lost 3 bases and J 4 bases, leaving 17 bases between the germline ends. CDR3 coding DNA: TGTGCCAGCTCACCCCCGCTAAGGGGCTCAGCAGATACGCAGTATTTT. This codes for CASSPPLRGSADTQYF.

This rearrangement joins TRBV6-1 to TRBJ1-3; no firm D call. Trimming shortened V by 3 bases and J by 2 bases, and 8 bases separated the two germline ends. Germline CDR1 is MNHNS and CDR2 is SASEGT. The CDR3 extends over 14 amino acids. Here the CDR3 DNA reads TGTGCCAGCAGTGAGGTGAGAACTGGAAACACCATATATTTT. It specifies CASSEVRTGNTIYF.

The chain couples TRBV6-4 to TRBJ2-7; D is perhaps TRBD1 (5 bases). Germline V lookup: CDR1 MRHNA, CDR2 SNTAGT. The CDR3 contains 12 residues. V was trimmed by 8 bases and J by 5 bases, leaving 13 bases between them. The CDR3 is CASSGRAHEQYF. CDR3 sequence (DNA): TGTGCCAGCTCCGGCAGGGCCCACGAGCAGTACTTC.

This chain joins TRBV5-1 and TRBJ1-1; possible D gene TRBD1, 6 bases. V lost 0 bases and J 5 bases, leaving 11 bases between the germline ends. From germline, CDR1 is SGHRS and CDR2 YFSETQ. The CDR3 totals 14 residues. The CDR3 loop reads CASSLDRVITEAFF. DNA for the CDR3: TGCGCCAGCAGCTTGGACAGGGTTATTACTGAAGCTTTCTTT.

The rearrangement links TRBV2 to TRBJ1-5, with unresolved D. In germline, CDR1 is SNHLY, CDR2 FYNNEI. The germline V and J ends were trimmed by 6 bases and 3 bases, with 21 bases remaining between them. There are 17 residues in the CDR3. CDR3 in amino acids: CASRSLTRQADNQPQHF. Here the CDR3 DNA reads TGTGCCAGCAGATCTCTGACCCGACAAGCTGACAATCAGCCCCAGCATTTT.

V is TRBV4-2 and J is TRBJ1-5; possibly TRBD1 for D (6 bases). Germline assignment: CDR1 LGHNA and CDR2 YNFKEQ. The CDR3 is 16 amino acids. Trimming cost V 0 bases and J 7 bases, with 16 bases left between them. Here the CDR3 DNA reads TGTGCCAGCAGCCAAGAGCCGGGGGGCTTTCGGCAGCCCCAGCATTTT. This gives the protein CASSQEPGGFRQPQHF.

V gene TRBV4-1 combines with J gene TRBJ2-1, with 10 bases aligning to TRBD1. V lost 5 bases, J lost 6 bases, and 1 base stayed unmatched. Germline V gives CDR1 MGHRA, CDR2 YSYEKL. The CDR3 has 13 amino acids. For the CDR3, the DNA is TGCGCCAGCAGCTGGGACAGGGGCAATGAGCAGTTCTTC. It yields the protein CASSWDRGNEQFF.

The J gene is TRBJ2-7, the V gene TRBV18; D ambiguous. Germline V gene data show CDR1 as KGHSH and CDR2 as LQKENI. The CDR3 runs to 14 residues. Trimming left V 3 bases short and J 0 bases short, with 9 bases between. For the CDR3, the DNA is TGTGCCAGCTCACCTACCTCGGGCTCCTACGAGCAGTACTTC. It is translated as CASSPTSGSYEQYF.

This chain connects TRBV6-5 to TRBJ1-2, with 11 bases that match TRBD1. CDR3 size: 15 residues. The V and J ends lost 5 bases and 5 bases, in that order; junction bases with no gene match: 7. Germline V gene sequence: CDR1 MNHEY, CDR2 SVGAGI. In DNA, the CDR3 is TGTGCCAGCAGTAGGGGAGGGACAGGGGGTTATGGCTACACCTTC. Residues: CASSRGGTGGYGYTF.

This clone was seen just once. This chain links TRBV7-6 with TRBJ1-6; 9 positions match TRBD1. The CDR3 runs 13 residues. Trimming removed 6 bases from V and 7 bases from J; junction bases left unmatched: 1. CDR1 is SGHVS and CDR2 is FNYEAQ in the germline V gene. The CDR3: CASRGQGNSPLHF. Written as DNA, the CDR3 is TGTGCCAGCAGGGGACAGGGAAATTCACCCCTCCACTTT.

The genes are TRBV30 and TRBJ1-5; D remains unclear. The CDR3 is made up of 13 amino acids. Germline V lookup: CDR1 GTSNPN, CDR2 SVGIG (reference sequence). V was cut by 3 bases and J by 3 bases, with 9 bases left in between. CDR3: CAWRPGVNQPQHF. The CDR3 DNA reads as TGTGCCTGGAGACCCGGGGTCAATCAGCCCCAGCATTTT.

This clone turned up a few times. The gene calls are TRBV18 and TRBJ1-6, with D uncertain. Per germline, CDR1 KGHSH and CDR2 LQKENI. This CDR3 is built from 13 residues. The ends were cut back, 4 bases at V and 8 bases at J, with 9 bases in the middle. CDR3 sequence reads: CASSRSEDSPLHF. In DNA, the CDR3 is TGTGCCAGCTCACGATCAGAGGATTCACCCCTCCACTTT.

The V call is TRBV7-2, the J call TRBJ2-7; maybe TRBD1 (5 bases). The CDR3 totals 14 residues. Germline-derived CDR1 and CDR2 are SGHTA and FQGNSA. Trimming pared 4 bases from V and 4 bases from J, leaving 14 bases between. The CDR3 DNA reads TGTGCCAGCAGCTACATAAGCCAGGGATACGAGCAGTACTTC. Amino acid sequence: CASSYISQGYEQYF. Together with reference TRBV7-2 and TRBJ2-7, the CDR3 gives the full variable domain: GAGVSQSPSNKVTEKGKDVELRCDPISGHTALYWYRQSLGQGLEFLIYFQGNSAPDKSGLPSDRFSAERTGGSVSTLTIQRTQQEDSAVYLCASSYISQGYEQYFGPGTRLTVT.

In its sample, this clone was seen once. This sequence joins TRBV30 and TRBJ1-2, with D possibly being TRBD1 (5 bases). V dropped 2 bases and J dropped 7 bases, with 14 bases sitting between them. This CDR3 has 13 amino acids. From germline, CDR1 is GTSNPN and CDR2 SVGIG (reference sequence). The chain's CDR3 is CAWSRRTGGGYTF. The CDR3 coding sequence is TGTGCCTGGAGTCGAAGAACCGGGGGTGGCTACACCTTC.

The chain employs TRBV20-1 and TRBJ2-5; possible D gene TRBD2, 5 bases. The CDR3 is 9 residues long. Germline V lookup: CDR1 DFQATT, CDR2 SNEGSKA (reference sequence). The ends were cut back, 8 bases at V and 10 bases at J, with 11 bases in the middle. The CDR3 bases are TGCAGTCCCGGGGTTGGCCAGTACTTC. The encoded protein is CSPGVGQYF.